Presented here are 24 T cell receptor beta chains from one specimen sequenced in a study of T cells after yellow fever vaccination. One entry per CDR3 protein, called by TCRdb with MiXCR from the 5' RACE reads. The sample has a few hundred thousand distinct CDR3 sequences, about 4% seen once. This material consisted of PBMCs, taken 5 days after the yellow fever booster vaccination. Receptors originate from a man younger than 35 who received the YFV17D yellow fever vaccine.

This clonotype has only a few counts. The V and J genes are TRBV4-2 and TRBJ1-1, with D perhaps matching TRBD1 (5 bases). From germline, CDR1 is LGHNA and CDR2 YNFKEQ. Trimming shortened V by 0 bases and J by 0 bases, and 8 bases separated the two germline ends. The CDR3 extends over 15 amino acids. CDR3 DNA sequence: TGTGCCAGCAGCCAAGAGCGACAGCTGAACACTGAAGCTTTCTTT. It yields the protein CASSQERQLNTEAFF.

Ten or more counts support this clonotype. This chain uses TRBV7-8 with TRBJ2-7; D call uncertain. This CDR3 comprises 13 residues. Germline-derived CDR1 and CDR2 are SGHVS and FQNEAQ. V was shortened by 3 bases and J by 2 bases, with 8 bases between the two germline ends. Written as DNA, the CDR3 is TGTGCCAGCAGCTTCCCAGGAACCTACGAGCAGTACTTC. Translating it yields CASSFPGTYEQYF.

This clonotype was recorded a few times. The rearrangement uses TRBV7-9 and TRBJ1-2; D possibly corresponds to TRBD1 (5 bases). The CDR3 totals 15 residues. The V and J ends lost 3 bases and 4 bases respectively, with 15 bases between them. Germline V gene lookup returns CDR1 SEHNR and CDR2 FQNEAQ (reference sequence). CDR3 in DNA: TGTGCCAGCAGCTTCCAGGGAGGTAGACCCTATGGCTACACCTTC. Amino acid sequence: CASSFQGGRPYGYTF.

The chain carries TRBV6-5 and TRBJ1-1; 7 bases align to TRBD1. V dropped 2 bases and J dropped 6; count of bases not matched to a gene: 3. CDR3 length: 13 residues. Germline CDR1 is MNHEY and CDR2 is SVGAGI. The CDR3 sequence: CASSYGQAAEAFF. CDR3 nucleotide sequence: TGTGCCAGCAGTTACGGACAGGCTGCTGAAGCTTTCTTT.

The V and J genes are TRBV19 and TRBJ2-6; no definite D call. Germline V gene sequence: CDR1 LNHDA, CDR2 SQIVND (reference sequence). The CDR3 has 16 residues. Trimming removed 5 bases at V and 0 bases at J, with 11 bases between. CDR3 residues: CASSPVAVSGANVLTF. CDR3 nucleotides: TGTGCCAGTAGTCCCGTGGCGGTCTCTGGGGCCAACGTCCTGACTTTC.

The rearrangement uses TRBV5-1 and TRBJ1-2; the match to TRBD1 covers 9 bases. Losses at the gene ends were 0 bases for V and 4 bases for J; bases not matched to a gene: 4. The germline V gene encodes CDR1 SGHRS and CDR2 YFSETQ. The CDR3 extends over 15 amino acids. The CDR3 region has the DNA TGCGCCAGCAGCTTGGGGGACAGGGCCCTCTATGGCTACACCTTC. It encodes CASSLGDRALYGYTF.

The gene calls are TRBV5-1 and TRBJ2-5; 11 bases line up with TRBD2. From germline, CDR1 is SGHRS and CDR2 YFSETQ. V trimming: 4 bases; J trimming: 4 bases; junction bases outside the gene matches: 6. The CDR3 runs 15 residues. In nucleotides, the CDR3 is TGCGCCAGCAGCCGTACCACTAGCGGGGGAGAGACCCAGTACTTC. Translating it yields CASSRTTSGGETQYF.

The sample holds many counts of this clonotype. This chain links TRBV6-6 with TRBJ2-3; TRBD2 agrees at 8 bases. Trimming at V came to 0 bases and at J to 6 bases, leaving 8 bases not matched to a gene. The germline CDR1 and CDR2 sequences are MNHNY and SVGAGI (reference sequence). The CDR3 has 16 amino acids. The CDR3 sequence: CASSYSIAGGSDTQYF. The CDR3 DNA reads TGTGCCAGCAGTTACTCGATTGCGGGGGGTTCGGATACGCAGTATTTT.

This clonotype appeared a few times. V usage is TRBV5-4 and J usage is TRBJ1-6; no definite D call. The germline V and J ends were trimmed by 3 bases and 14 bases, with 12 bases remaining between them. Germline V CDR1 and CDR2: SGHNT, YYREEE (reference sequence). This CDR3 spans 12 amino acids. The CDR3 DNA is TGTGCCAGCAGCTCGACACCGGGGACCCTCCACTTT. Translating it yields CASSSTPGTLHF.

This clonotype was observed many times. J is TRBJ1-1 and V is TRBV29-1; weak D call: TRBD1 (5 bases). V shed 3 bases and J shed 4 bases, with 9 bases lying between them. The CDR3 has 12 residues. CDR1 is SQVTM, CDR2 ANQGSEA, per germline. In DNA, the CDR3 is TGCAGCGTTGAGTGGGGGACCACTGAAGCTTTCTTT. Residues: CSVEWGTTEAFF. Complete variable domain (other parts from reference TRBV29-1 and TRBJ1-1): SAVISQKPSRDICQRGTSLTIQCQVDSQVTMMFWYRQQPGQSLTLIATANQGSEATYESGFVIDKFPISRPNLTFSTLTVSNMSPEDSSIYLCSVEWGTTEAFFGQGTRLTVV.

J is TRBJ2-1 and V is TRBV6-4; D may be TRBD1 (6 bases). Germline V gene sequence: CDR1 MRHNA, CDR2 SNTAGT. The V and J ends lost 6 bases and 8 bases respectively, with 8 bases between them. The CDR3 contains 11 residues. CDR3 nucleotides: TGTGCCAGCAGACAGGGCCATGAGCAGTTCTTC. Residues: CASRQGHEQFF.

The genes are TRBV20-1 and TRBJ2-3; no clear D gene. This CDR3 contains 12 residues. Germline CDR1 DFQATT, CDR2 SNEGSKA (reference sequence). The CDR3 region is CSTSYGTDTQYF. CDR3 bases: TGCAGCACGTCGTACGGCACAGATACGCAGTATTTT.

This clonotype was detected only a few times. The V gene is TRBV5-4, the J gene TRBJ1-2; 11 bases are shared with TRBD1. V lost 4 bases and J lost 4; bases outside the gene matches: 3. This CDR3 has 14 amino acids. The germline V gene encodes CDR1 SGHNT and CDR2 YYREEE (reference sequence). The CDR3 nucleotides are TGTGCCAGCAGCGGGACAGGGGGTGGCTATGGCTACACCTTC. Translation gives CASSGTGGGYGYTF.

This clonotype came up a few times. The V gene is TRBV27, the J gene TRBJ1-2; D unclear. This CDR3 is built from 13 residues. V lost 6 bases to trimming and J lost 8 bases, with 16 bases between them. Germline lookup yields CDR1 MNHEY and CDR2 SMNVEV (reference sequence). The CDR3 DNA reads as TGTGCCAGCAGAATAGCGGAAGGAAGGGGCTACACCTTC. This gives the protein CASRIAEGRGYTF.

This clonotype was recorded at least ten times. The gene calls are TRBV5-1 and TRBJ2-3; 11 bases are shared with TRBD2. There are 16 residues in the CDR3. The V gene's germline CDR1 is SGHRS and CDR2 YFSETQ. V gave up 0 bases and J gave up 4 bases; unmatched junction bases: 4. CDR3 amino acids: CASSLVGTSGSDTQYF. DNA of the CDR3: TGCGCCAGCAGCTTGGTCGGGACTAGCGGTTCAGATACGCAGTATTTT.

The rearrangement links TRBV4-2 to TRBJ2-5; no clear D. Germline CDR1 and CDR2: LGHNA and YNFKEQ. The CDR3 sequence is 15 residues long. V was trimmed by 5 bases and J by 1 base, leaving 14 bases between them. The CDR3 sequence is CASSLGDFLQETQYF. CDR3 bases: TGTGCCAGCAGCTTAGGCGACTTCCTCCAAGAGACCCAGTACTTC.

The chain joins TRBV19 to TRBJ1-1; maybe TRBD1 (6 bases). V was clipped by 5 bases and J by 3 bases, with 19 bases between them. The CDR3 is 16 amino acids. Germline CDR1 and CDR2: LNHDA and SQIVND (reference sequence). The CDR3 bases are TGTGCCAGTAGTTTACTGGGACACATCTGGCACACTGAAGCTTTCTTT. It yields the protein CASSLLGHIWHTEAFF.

This clonotype was detected many times. This chain joins TRBV20-1 and TRBJ2-1; tentatively, D is TRBD2 (6 bases). Germline V gene lookup returns CDR1 DFQATT and CDR2 SNEGSKA (reference sequence). Deletions cut 6 bases from V and 0 bases from J, with 15 bases between. The CDR3 sequence is 15 residues long. The CDR3 DNA reads TGCAGTGCGCTGGGACTTTCCAGCTCCTACAATGAGCAGTTCTTC. Translating it yields CSALGLSSSYNEQFF.

This clonotype showed up just a few times. This chain uses TRBV7-2 with TRBJ2-5; 7 nucleotides line up with TRBD1. Trimming at V came to 1 base and at J to 5 bases, leaving 7 bases not matched to a gene. The CDR3 loop spans 15 amino acids. Looked up from germline, CDR1 is SGHTA and CDR2 is FQGNSA. The DNA for the CDR3 is TGTGCCAGCAGCTTAGGACAGGGATGGGTGGAGACCCAGTACTTC. Translation gives CASSLGQGWVETQYF.

This clonotype was seen ten or more times. V gene TRBV5-1 combines with J gene TRBJ2-3; 8 positions match TRBD2. The CDR3 loop spans 17 amino acids. In germline, CDR1 is SGHRS, CDR2 YFSETQ. V shed 3 bases and J 4 bases; nucleotides not matched to a gene: 13. CDR3 in DNA: TGCGCCAGCAGCTCCCACGGGGGGGGCGGGGCCTCAGATACGCAGTATTTT. It encodes CASSSHGGGGASDTQYF.

The V call is TRBV7-2, the J call TRBJ2-2, with 9 bases aligning to TRBD1. The length of the CDR3 is 13 residues. The trim removed 3 bases at V and 8 bases at J, leaving 1 base unmatched. CDR1 and CDR2 from the germline V gene are SGHTA and FQGNSA. Written as DNA, the CDR3 is TGTGCCAGCAGCTTGGGGACAGGGGGGGAGCTGTTTTTT. This translates into CASSLGTGGELFF. The full variable domain, with the rest looked up from reference TRBV7-2 and TRBJ2-2, is GAGVSQSPSNKVTEKGKDVELRCDPISGHTALYWYRQSLGQGLEFLIYFQGNSAPDKSGLPSDRFSAERTGGSVSTLTIQRTQQEDSAVYLCASSLGTGGELFFGEGSRLTVL.

This sequence joins TRBV27 and TRBJ2-6; D may be TRBD1 (5 bases). Germline V CDR1 and CDR2: MNHEY, SMNVEV (reference sequence). The CDR3 runs to 17 residues. V gave up 8 bases and J gave up 0 bases, with 17 bases separating them. CDR3 bases: TGTGCCAGCCGTAAGGGGTGGGGTAGCTCTGGGGCCAACGTCCTGACTTTC. Protein product: CASRKGWGSSGANVLTF.

This clonotype showed up many times. The J gene is TRBJ1-1, the V gene TRBV28, with 9 bases aligning to TRBD1. Germline V CDR1 and CDR2: MDHEN, SYDVKM. The CDR3 runs to 13 residues. V lost 8 bases to trimming and J lost 3 bases; unmatched junction nucleotides: 4. CDR3: CASGTGMHTEAFF. The CDR3 bases are TGTGCCAGCGGGACAGGGATGCACACTGAAGCTTTCTTT.

There are many counts of this clonotype. The chain combines TRBV7-9 with TRBJ2-3, with 7 bases matching TRBD2. The CDR3 consists of 18 residues. After removal of 4 bases from V and 1 base from J, the junction contained 14 bases not matched to a gene. The germline V gene encodes CDR1 SEHNR and CDR2 FQNEAQ (reference sequence). This chain's CDR3 is CASSSRLAPGGGTDTQYF. For the CDR3, the DNA is TGTGCCAGCAGCTCACGACTAGCTCCCGGTGGAGGCACAGATACGCAGTATTTT.